This TCR beta chain originates from a study of Graves' ophthalmopathy and Graves' hyperthyroidism. This CDR3 contains 12 residues. CDR1 SEHNR and CDR2 FQNEAQ come from the germline V gene (reference sequence). Between the trimmed V and J ends, which lost 8 bases and 5 bases, there was a span of 12 bases. This clonotype was counted a single time. RNA transcripts were the template, and TCR beta CDR3 regions were amplified from them. Second-round multiplex PCR came after first-round RT-PCR with HTBI primers. TCRdb independently ran MiXCR on the multiplex PCR reads; one entry per CDR3 protein. The profile shows 200,000 to 300,000 distinct CDR3 sequences, around 42% of them singletons. Certain patients were not enrolled. These were patients with other autoimmune diseases, uncontrolled infections, pregnancy or lactation.

This TCR came from an adult man with Graves' ophthalmopathy. Sequences were obtained from peripheral blood. The J gene is TRBJ2-5, the V gene TRBV7-9; tentatively, D is TRBD2 (5 bases). The CDR3 coding sequence is TGTGCCAGCGGACTCCCCTCGGAGACCCAGTACTTC. Amino acids: CASGLPSETQYF.